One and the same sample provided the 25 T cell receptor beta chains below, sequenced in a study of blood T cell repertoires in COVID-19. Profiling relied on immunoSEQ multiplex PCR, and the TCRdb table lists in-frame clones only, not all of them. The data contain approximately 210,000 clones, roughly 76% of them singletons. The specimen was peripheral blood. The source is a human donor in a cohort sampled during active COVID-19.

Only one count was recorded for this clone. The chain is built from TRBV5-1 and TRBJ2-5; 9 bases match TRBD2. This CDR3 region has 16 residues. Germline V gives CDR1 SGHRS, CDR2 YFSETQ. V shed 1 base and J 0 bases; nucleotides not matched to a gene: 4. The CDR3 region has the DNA TGCGCCAGCAGCTTGAGCCTAGCGGGGTACCAAGAGACCCAGTACTTC. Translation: CASSLSLAGYQETQYF.

DNA of the CDR3: TGTGCCAGGCGACGCAGGAAAGATACGCAGTATTTT. Amino acids: CARRRRKDTQYF. The chain combines TRBV5-6 with TRBJ2-3; D call uncertain. V was cut by 8 bases and J by 5 bases, with 12 bases left in between. This CDR3 is 12 amino acids long. CDR1 and CDR2 (germline): SGHDT, YYEEEE.

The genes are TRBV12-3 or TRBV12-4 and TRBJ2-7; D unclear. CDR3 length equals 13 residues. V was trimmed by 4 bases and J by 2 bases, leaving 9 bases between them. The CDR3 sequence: CASSSRRTYEQYF. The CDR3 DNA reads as TGTGCCAGCAGTTCTAGACGGACCTACGAGCAGTACTTC.

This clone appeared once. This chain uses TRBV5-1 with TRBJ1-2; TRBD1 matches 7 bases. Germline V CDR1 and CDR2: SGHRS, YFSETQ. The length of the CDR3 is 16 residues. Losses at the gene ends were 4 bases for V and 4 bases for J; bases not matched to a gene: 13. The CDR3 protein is CASSPTGPLVTYGYTF. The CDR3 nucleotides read TGCGCCAGCAGCCCGACAGGGCCCTTAGTGACCTATGGCTACACCTTC.

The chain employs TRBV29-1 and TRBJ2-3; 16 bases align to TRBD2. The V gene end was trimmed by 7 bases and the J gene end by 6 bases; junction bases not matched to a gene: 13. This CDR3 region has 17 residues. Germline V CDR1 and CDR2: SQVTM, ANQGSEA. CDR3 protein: CSGRKGLAGGPVDTQYF. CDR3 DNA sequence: TGCAGCGGGCGCAAGGGACTAGCGGGAGGGCCCGTTGATACGCAGTATTTT.

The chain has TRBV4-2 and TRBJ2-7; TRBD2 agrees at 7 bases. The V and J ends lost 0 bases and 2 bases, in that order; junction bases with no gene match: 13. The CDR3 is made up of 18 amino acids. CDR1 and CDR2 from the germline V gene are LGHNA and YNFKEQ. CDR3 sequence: CASSQDVGAGGRTYEQYF. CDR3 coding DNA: TGTGCCAGCAGCCAAGATGTGGGAGCTGGCGGGAGAACCTACGAGCAGTACTTC.

The CDR3 protein is CASSVYSGANVLTF. As DNA, the CDR3 is TGTGCCAGCAGCGTGTACTCTGGGGCCAACGTCCTGACTTTC. The gene calls are TRBV9 and TRBJ2-6; D ambiguous. The CDR3 loop spans 14 amino acids. V lost 2 bases, J lost 0 bases, and 3 bases lay in between. Per germline, CDR1 SGDLS and CDR2 YYNGEE.

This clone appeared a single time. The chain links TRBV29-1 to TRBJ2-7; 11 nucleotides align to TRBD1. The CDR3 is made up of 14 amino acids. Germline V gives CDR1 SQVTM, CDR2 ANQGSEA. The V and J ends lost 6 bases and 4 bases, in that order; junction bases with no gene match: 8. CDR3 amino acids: CSVWTGGVSYEQYF. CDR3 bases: TGCAGCGTCTGGACAGGGGGCGTTTCATACGAGCAGTACTTC.

CDR3 sequence (DNA): TGCGCCAGCAGCCAAGTTGGACAGGGGGCCTACGAGCAGTACTTC. Translated: CASSQVGQGAYEQYF. The chain couples TRBV4-1 to TRBJ2-7; 10 positions match TRBD1. Germline CDR1 reads MGHRA; CDR2 reads YSYEKL. The CDR3 sequence is 15 residues long. V lost 1 base to trimming and J lost 2 bases; unmatched junction nucleotides: 2.

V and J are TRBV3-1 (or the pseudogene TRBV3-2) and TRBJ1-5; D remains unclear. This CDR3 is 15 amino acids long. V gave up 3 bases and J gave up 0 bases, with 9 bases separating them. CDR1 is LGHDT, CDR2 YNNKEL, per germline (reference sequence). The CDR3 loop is CASSQGQHSNQPQHF. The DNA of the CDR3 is TGTGCCAGCAGCCAGGGCCAGCATAGCAATCAGCCCCAGCATTTT.

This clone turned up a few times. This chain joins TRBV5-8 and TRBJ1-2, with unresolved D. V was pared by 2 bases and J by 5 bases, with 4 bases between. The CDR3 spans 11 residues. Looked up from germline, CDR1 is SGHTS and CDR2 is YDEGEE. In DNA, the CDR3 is TGTGCCAGCAGCTTCCTTTATGGCTACACCTTC. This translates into CASSFLYGYTF.

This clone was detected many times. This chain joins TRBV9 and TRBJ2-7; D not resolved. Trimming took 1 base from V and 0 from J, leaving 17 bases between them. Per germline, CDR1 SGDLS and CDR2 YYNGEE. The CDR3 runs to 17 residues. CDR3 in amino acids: CASSVMEQPTNSYEQYF. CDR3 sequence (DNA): TGTGCCAGCAGCGTAATGGAACAACCTACTAACTCCTACGAGCAGTACTTC.

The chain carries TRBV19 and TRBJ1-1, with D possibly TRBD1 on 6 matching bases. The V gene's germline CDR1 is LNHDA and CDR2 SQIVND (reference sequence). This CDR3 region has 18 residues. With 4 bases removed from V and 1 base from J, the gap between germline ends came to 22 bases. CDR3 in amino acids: CASSTVQGRVLKNTEAFF. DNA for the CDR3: TGTGCCAGTAGTACCGTACAGGGAAGGGTCTTAAAGAACACTGAAGCTTTCTTT.

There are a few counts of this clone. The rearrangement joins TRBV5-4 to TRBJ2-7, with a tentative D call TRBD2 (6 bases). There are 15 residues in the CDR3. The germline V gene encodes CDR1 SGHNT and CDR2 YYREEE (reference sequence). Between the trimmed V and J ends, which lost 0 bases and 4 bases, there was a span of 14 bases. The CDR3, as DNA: TGTGCCAGCAGCTTGGACGGGGACGGGGGATACGAGCAGTACTTC. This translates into CASSLDGDGGYEQYF.

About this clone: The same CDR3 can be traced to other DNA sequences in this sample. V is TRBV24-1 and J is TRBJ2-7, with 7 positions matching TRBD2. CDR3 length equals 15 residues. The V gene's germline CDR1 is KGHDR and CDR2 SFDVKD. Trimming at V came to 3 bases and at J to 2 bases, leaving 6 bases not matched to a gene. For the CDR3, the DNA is TGTGCCACCAGTGATCCACGGACTAGGACCTACGAGCAGTACTTC. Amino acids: CATSDPRTRTYEQYF.

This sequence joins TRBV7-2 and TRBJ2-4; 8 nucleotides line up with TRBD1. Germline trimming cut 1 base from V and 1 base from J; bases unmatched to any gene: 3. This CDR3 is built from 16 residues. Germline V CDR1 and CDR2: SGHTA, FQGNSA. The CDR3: CASSLGTGNAKNIQYF. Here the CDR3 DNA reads TGTGCCAGCAGCTTAGGGACAGGGAACGCCAAAAACATTCAGTACTTC.

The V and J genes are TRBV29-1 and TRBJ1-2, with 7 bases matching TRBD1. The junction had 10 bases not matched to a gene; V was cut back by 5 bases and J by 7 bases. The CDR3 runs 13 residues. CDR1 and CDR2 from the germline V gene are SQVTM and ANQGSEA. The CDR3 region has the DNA TGCAGCGTTCAACAGGGGAGTAGGGGTGGCTACACCTTC. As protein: CSVQQGSRGGYTF. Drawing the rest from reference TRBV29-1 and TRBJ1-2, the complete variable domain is SAVISQKPSRDICQRGTSLTIQCQVDSQVTMMFWYRQQPGQSLTLIATANQGSEATYESGFVIDKFPISRPNLTFSTLTVSNMSPEDSSIYLCSVQQGSRGGYTFGSGTRLTVV.

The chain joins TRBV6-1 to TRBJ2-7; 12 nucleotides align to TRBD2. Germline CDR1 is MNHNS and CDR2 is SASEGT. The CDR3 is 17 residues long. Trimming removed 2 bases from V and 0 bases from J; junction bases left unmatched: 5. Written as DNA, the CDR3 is TGTGCCAGCAGTGAACGTCTAGCGGGAGGGAGCTCCTACGAGCAGTACTTC. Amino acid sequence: CASSERLAGGSSYEQYF.

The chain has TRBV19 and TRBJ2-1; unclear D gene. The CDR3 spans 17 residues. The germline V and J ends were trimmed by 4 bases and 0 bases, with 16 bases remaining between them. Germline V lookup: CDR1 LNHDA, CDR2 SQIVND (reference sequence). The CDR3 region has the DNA TGTGCCAGTAGTAGAGCCATGGAGATTCTCTCCTACAATGAGCAGTTCTTC. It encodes CASSRAMEILSYNEQFF.

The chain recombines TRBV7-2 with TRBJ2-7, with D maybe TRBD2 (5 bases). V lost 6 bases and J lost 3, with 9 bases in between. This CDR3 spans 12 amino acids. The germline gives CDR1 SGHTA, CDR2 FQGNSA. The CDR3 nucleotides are TGTGCCAGCAGGTCCGGAGGCTACGAGCAGTACTTC. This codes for CASRSGGYEQYF.

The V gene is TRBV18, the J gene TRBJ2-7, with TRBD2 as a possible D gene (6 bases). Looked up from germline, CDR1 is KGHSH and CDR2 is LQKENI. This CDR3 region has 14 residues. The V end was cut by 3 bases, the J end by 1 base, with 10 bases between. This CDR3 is CASSPGLPSYEQYF. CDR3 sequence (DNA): TGTGCCAGCTCACCGGGACTTCCTTCCTACGAGCAGTACTTC.

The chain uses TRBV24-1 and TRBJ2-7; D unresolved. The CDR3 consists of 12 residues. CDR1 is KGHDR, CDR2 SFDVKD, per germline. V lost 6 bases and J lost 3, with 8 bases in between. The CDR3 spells CATSSPGYEQYF. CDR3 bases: TGTGCCACCAGTTCGCCGGGCTACGAGCAGTACTTC.

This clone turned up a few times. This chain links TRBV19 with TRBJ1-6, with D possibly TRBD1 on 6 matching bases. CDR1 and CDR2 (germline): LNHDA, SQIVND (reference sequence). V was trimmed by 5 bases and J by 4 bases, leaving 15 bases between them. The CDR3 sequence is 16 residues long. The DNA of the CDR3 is TGTGCCAGTAGTCCCCAAGGACAGACTTATAATTCACCCCTCCACTTT. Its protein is CASSPQGQTYNSPLHF.

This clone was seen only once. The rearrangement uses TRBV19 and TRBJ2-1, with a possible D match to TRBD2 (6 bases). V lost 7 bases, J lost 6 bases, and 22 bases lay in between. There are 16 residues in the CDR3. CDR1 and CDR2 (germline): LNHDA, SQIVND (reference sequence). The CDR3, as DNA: TGTGCCAGTAACTCCCCGCGGGACTCTGGTAGCAATGAGCAGTTCTTC. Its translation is CASNSPRDSGSNEQFF.

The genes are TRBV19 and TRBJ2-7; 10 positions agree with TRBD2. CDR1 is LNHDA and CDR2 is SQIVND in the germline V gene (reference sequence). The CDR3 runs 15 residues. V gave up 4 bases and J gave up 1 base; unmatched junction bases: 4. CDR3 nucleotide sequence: TGTGCCAGTAGTAAGAGGACTAGCGGATCCTACGAGCAGTACTTC. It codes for CASSKRTSGSYEQYF.